Listed below are T cell receptor beta chains from one sample, sequenced in a study of blood T cell repertoires in COVID-19. TCRdb keeps only in-frame clones here, not all; method: immunoSEQ multiplex PCR. Of over 150,000 clones in the sample, approximately 78% were seen once. Sequenced: peripheral blood. All receptors come from a man older than 75 with acute or convalescent COVID-19. Each CDR3 is given with its conserved first and last residue. The D gene is left open where the match is weak. Clone size is not always given. Where it is, it says once, few, many or a class for expanded clones.

j_gene: TRBJ1-2
d_gene: TRBD1
abundance: NA
v_gene: TRBV6-2/TRBV6-3
CDR3aa: CASSYAGDRAGYGYTF
CDR3nt: TGTGCCAGCAGTTACGCAGGGGACAGGGCTGGCTATGGCTACACCTTC

j_gene: TRBJ1-6
d_gene: NA
abundance: NA
v_gene: TRBV3-1/TRBV3-2
CDR3aa: CASQSPGNSPLHF
CDR3nt: TGTGCCAGCCAGTCCCCAGGGAACTCACCCCTCCACTTT

j_gene: TRBJ2-1
d_gene: TRBD2
abundance: NA
v_gene: TRBV7-2
CDR3aa: CASSLLAGGPNEQFF
CDR3nt: TGTGCCAGCAGCTTACTAGCGGGGGGGCCTAATGAGCAGTTCTTC

j_gene: TRBJ2-5
d_gene: NA
abundance: NA
v_gene: TRBV7-7
CDR3aa: CASSLTSDRQTETQYF
CDR3nt: TGTGCTAGCAGCTTGACAAGTGACCGACAAACGGAGACCCAGTACTTC

j_gene: TRBJ2-5
d_gene: TRBD2
abundance: NA
v_gene: TRBV9
CDR3aa: CASSVGGGGSETQYF
CDR3nt: TGTGCCAGCAGCGTAGGTGGGGGGGGTTCGGAGACCCAGTACTTC

j_gene: TRBJ2-3
d_gene: TRBD1
abundance: NA
v_gene: TRBV27
CDR3aa: CASTTQGLATDTQYF
CDR3nt: TGTGCCAGCACCACACAGGGGCTAGCCACAGATACGCAGTATTTT

j_gene: TRBJ2-3
d_gene: TRBD2
abundance: NA
v_gene: TRBV3-1/TRBV3-2
CDR3aa: CASSQDAGGQDTQYF
CDR3nt: TGTGCCAGCAGCCAAGATGCGGGGGGGCAAGATACGCAGTATTTT

j_gene: TRBJ1-5
d_gene: NA
abundance: NA
v_gene: TRBV3-1/TRBV3-2
CDR3aa: CASSPRGNQPQHF
CDR3nt: TGTGCCAGCAGCCCCAGGGGCAATCAGCCCCAGCATTTT

j_gene: TRBJ1-6
d_gene: NA
abundance: few
v_gene: TRBV3-1/TRBV3-2
CDR3aa: CASSQSWQGNSPLHF
CDR3nt: TGTGCCAGCAGCCAGTCTTGGCAGGGAAATTCACCCCTCCACTTT

j_gene: TRBJ1-1
d_gene: NA
abundance: NA
v_gene: TRBV9
CDR3aa: CASSPRYGGGNTEAFF
CDR3nt: TGTGCCAGCAGCCCCCGCTACGGCGGAGGGAACACTGAAGCTTTCTTT

j_gene: TRBJ2-5
d_gene: NA
abundance: once
v_gene: TRBV7-2
CDR3aa: CASSLGQRWETQYF
CDR3nt: TGTGCCAGCAGCTTAGGTCAGCGGTGGGAGACCCAGTACTTC

j_gene: TRBJ2-4
d_gene: NA
abundance: NA
v_gene: TRBV7-8
CDR3aa: CASSATGIALAKNIQYF
CDR3nt: TGTGCCAGCAGTGCGACAGGCATCGCCTTAGCCAAAAACATTCAGTACTTC

j_gene: TRBJ2-5
d_gene: NA
abundance: NA
v_gene: TRBV11-2
CDR3aa: CASSFLLNPQETQYF
CDR3nt: TGTGCCAGCAGCTTTCTCTTAAATCCTCAAGAGACCCAGTACTTC

j_gene: TRBJ2-2
d_gene: NA
abundance: NA
v_gene: TRBV4-3
CDR3aa: CASSLGGGAGELFF
CDR3nt: TGCGCCAGCAGCCTGGGGGGTGGTGCCGGGGAGCTGTTTTTT

j_gene: TRBJ1-2
d_gene: TRBD1
abundance: NA
v_gene: TRBV27
CDR3aa: CASRRQGEGYGYTF
CDR3nt: TGTGCCAGCAGAAGACAGGGGGAGGGCTATGGCTACACCTTC

j_gene: TRBJ2-5
d_gene: TRBD2
abundance: NA
v_gene: TRBV5-1
CDR3aa: CASSLAGTSGETQYF
CDR3nt: TGCGCCAGCAGCTTGGCCGGGACTAGCGGGGAGACCCAGTACTTC

j_gene: TRBJ1-2
d_gene: TRBD1
abundance: few
v_gene: TRBV6-6
CDR3aa: CAIARGQSYGYTF
CDR3nt: TGTGCCATAGCCAGGGGGCAATCCTATGGCTACACCTTC

j_gene: TRBJ1-3
d_gene: TRBD1
abundance: NA
v_gene: TRBV3-1/TRBV3-2
CDR3aa: CASSAGTGISGNTIYF
CDR3nt: TGTGCCAGCAGCGCCGGGACAGGGATCTCTGGAAACACCATATATTTT

j_gene: TRBJ2-5
d_gene: NA
abundance: many
v_gene: TRBV20-1
CDR3aa: CSASLAGQETQYF
CDR3nt: TGCAGTGCTAGTCTGGCAGGCCAAGAGACCCAGTACTTC

j_gene: TRBJ2-5
d_gene: NA
abundance: NA
v_gene: TRBV6-4
CDR3aa: CASSDSRGGEETQYF
CDR3nt: TGTGCCAGCAGTGACTCGAGGGGGGGCGAAGAGACCCAGTACTTC

j_gene: TRBJ2-1
d_gene: NA
abundance: NA
v_gene: TRBV6-5
CDR3aa: CASSYLAYEQFF
CDR3nt: TGTGCCAGCAGTTACCTGGCTTATGAGCAGTTCTTC

j_gene: TRBJ1-3
d_gene: NA
abundance: NA
v_gene: TRBV7-2
CDR3aa: CASSPVGGLSSGNTIYF
CDR3nt: TGTGCCAGCAGCCCAGTCGGGGGTCTGAGCTCTGGAAACACCATATATTTT

j_gene: TRBJ1-5
d_gene: NA
abundance: many
v_gene: TRBV5-6
CDR3aa: CASSPGEGFNQPQHF
CDR3nt: TGTGCCAGCAGTCCGGGTGAGGGTTTCAATCAGCCCCAGCATTTT

j_gene: TRBJ1-3
d_gene: NA
abundance: NA
v_gene: TRBV29-1
CDR3aa: CSVSRAAGGNTIYF
CDR3nt: TGCAGCGTTTCCAGGGCCGCAGGGGGAAACACCATATATTTT

j_gene: TRBJ1-2
d_gene: TRBD1
abundance: NA
v_gene: TRBV2
CDR3aa: CASRRDSLYGYTF
CDR3nt: TGTGCCAGCAGGAGGGACAGTCTCTATGGCTACACCTTC

j_gene: TRBJ1-1
d_gene: TRBD1
abundance: once
v_gene: TRBV6-5
CDR3aa: CASRRFRGDTEAFF
CDR3nt: TGTGCCAGCAGGCGATTCAGGGGGGACACTGAAGCTTTCTTT

j_gene: TRBJ1-5
d_gene: TRBD1
abundance: NA
v_gene: TRBV6-4
CDR3aa: CASTFTGTGEFQPQHF
CDR3nt: TGTGCCAGCACCTTCACCGGGACAGGGGAGTTTCAGCCCCAGCATTTT

j_gene: TRBJ2-7
d_gene: TRBD1
abundance: NA
v_gene: TRBV7-2
CDR3aa: CASSLRGGTGRRGNYEQYF
CDR3nt: TGTGCCAGCAGCTTGAGAGGTGGGACAGGACGGCGTGGGAATTACGAGCAGTACTTC

j_gene: TRBJ2-2
d_gene: NA
abundance: NA
v_gene: TRBV19
CDR3aa: CASSIRNRNTGELFF
CDR3nt: TGTGCCAGTAGTATTCGGAACAGAAACACCGGGGAGCTGTTTTTT

j_gene: TRBJ2-7
d_gene: TRBD1
abundance: NA
v_gene: TRBV6-5
CDR3aa: CASSSPGQGQGEQYF
CDR3nt: TGTGCCAGCAGTTCCCCGGGACAGGGGCAAGGCGAGCAGTACTTC

j_gene: TRBJ2-2
d_gene: TRBD1
abundance: NA
v_gene: TRBV6-1
CDR3aa: CASSEVLQGAGAGELFF
CDR3nt: TGTGCCAGCAGTGAAGTACTTCAGGGGGCAGGCGCCGGGGAGCTGTTTTTT

j_gene: TRBJ2-3
d_gene: TRBD2
abundance: NA
v_gene: TRBV7-2
CDR3aa: CASSLARIGGGATDTQYF
CDR3nt: TGTGCCAGCAGCTTAGCGCGGATAGGCGGGGGGGCGACAGATACGCAGTATTTT

j_gene: TRBJ1-1
d_gene: NA
abundance: NA
v_gene: TRBV30
CDR3aa: CAWRGAGAMNTEAFF
CDR3nt: TGTGCCTGGAGGGGCGCAGGGGCCATGAACACTGAAGCTTTCTTT

j_gene: TRBJ2-1
d_gene: TRBD1
abundance: few
v_gene: TRBV7-9
CDR3aa: CASSFGQGSYNEQFF
CDR3nt: TGTGCCAGCAGCTTCGGACAGGGTTCCTACAATGAGCAGTTCTTC

j_gene: TRBJ1-5
d_gene: NA
abundance: NA
v_gene: TRBV19
CDR3aa: CASSIQGALDSNQPQHF
CDR3nt: TGTGCCAGTAGTATCCAGGGCGCGCTGGATAGCAATCAGCCCCAGCATTTT

j_gene: TRBJ1-4
d_gene: NA
abundance: NA
v_gene: TRBV6-1
CDR3aa: CASSESGGAFEKLFF
CDR3nt: TGTGCCAGCAGTGAAAGTGGTGGGGCATTTGAAAAACTGTTTTTT

j_gene: TRBJ2-5
d_gene: NA
abundance: NA
v_gene: TRBV24-1
CDR3aa: CATSSGAQETQYF
CDR3nt: TGTGCCACCAGTTCAGGGGCTCAAGAGACCCAGTACTTC

j_gene: TRBJ1-2
d_gene: NA
abundance: once
v_gene: TRBV11-3
CDR3aa: CASSRDILSGYTF
CDR3nt: TGTGCCAGCTCCAGGGACATATTGTCCGGCTACACCTTC

j_gene: TRBJ1-5
d_gene: NA
abundance: NA
v_gene: TRBV29-1
CDR3aa: CSARGTDNQPQHF
CDR3nt: TGCAGCGCCCGGGGAACAGACAATCAGCCCCAGCATTTT

j_gene: TRBJ1-5
d_gene: NA
abundance: NA
v_gene: TRBV6-8
CDR3aa: CASRNGGANQPQHF
CDR3nt: TGTGCCAGCAGAAACGGGGGTGCTAATCAGCCCCAGCATTTT

j_gene: TRBJ1-2
d_gene: TRBD1
abundance: NA
v_gene: TRBV28
CDR3aa: CASRVPGQGFGYTF
CDR3nt: TGTGCCAGCAGGGTCCCGGGACAGGGATTTGGCTACACCTTC

j_gene: TRBJ1-6
d_gene: NA
abundance: NA
v_gene: TRBV2
CDR3aa: CASRPDSSYNSPLHF
CDR3nt: TGTGCCAGCAGGCCCGACAGCTCCTATAATTCACCCCTCCACTTT

j_gene: TRBJ2-2
d_gene: TRBD2
abundance: NA
v_gene: TRBV29-1
CDR3aa: CSALAGTNTGELFF
CDR3nt: TGCAGCGCATTAGCGGGGACGAACACCGGGGAGCTGTTTTTT

j_gene: TRBJ2-2
d_gene: TRBD2
abundance: NA
v_gene: TRBV14
CDR3aa: CASSHSGVAGELFF
CDR3nt: TGTGCCAGCAGCCATAGCGGGGTGGCCGGGGAGCTGTTTTTT

j_gene: TRBJ1-5
d_gene: TRBD1
abundance: NA
v_gene: TRBV19
CDR3aa: CASSARDSHRYSNQPQHF
CDR3nt: TGTGCCAGTAGTGCACGGGACAGCCACCGATATAGCAATCAGCCCCAGCATTTT

j_gene: TRBJ2-3
d_gene: NA
abundance: NA
v_gene: TRBV6-1
CDR3aa: CASSGARLMGTDTQYF
CDR3nt: TGTGCCAGCAGTGGGGCCCGGTTGATGGGCACAGATACGCAGTATTTT